The next 31 T cell receptor beta chains were all read from a single sample in a study of blood T cell repertoires in COVID-19. Profiled with immunoSEQ multiplex PCR; TCRdb holds only in-frame clones, not every one. This sample has roughly 100,000 clones; about nine tenths occur once, and the top ten carry 3% to 3.5%. The sample consisted of peripheral blood. The receptors stem from an older woman with acute or convalescent COVID-19.

The chain has TRBV18 and TRBJ2-5; a weak D match, TRBD1 (7 bases). The V gene's germline CDR1 is KGHSH and CDR2 LQKENI. Trimming left V 1 base short and J 9 bases short, with 21 bases between. This CDR3 region has 16 residues. The CDR3 sequence is CASSPRQGLIQVAQYF. As DNA, the CDR3 is TGTGCCAGCTCACCACGACAGGGACTCATTCAGGTGGCCCAGTACTTC.

This clone was found once. V usage is TRBV7-9 and J usage is TRBJ1-6, with 8 bases that match TRBD1. The trim removed 5 bases at V and 9 bases at J, leaving 18 bases unmatched. In germline, CDR1 is SEHNR, CDR2 FQNEAQ (reference sequence). The CDR3 sequence is 18 residues long. The chain's CDR3 is CASSAGGQAYTLISPLHF. The CDR3 nucleotides read TGTGCCAGCAGCGCCGGGGGACAGGCCTACACCCTCATTTCACCCCTCCACTTT.

The chain uses TRBV10-1 and TRBJ2-1; TRBD2 aligns across 7 bases. The V and J ends lost 8 bases and 9 bases, in that order; junction bases with no gene match: 10. The CDR3 has 13 residues. The V gene's germline CDR1 is WNHNN and CDR2 SYGVQD (reference sequence). The CDR3 DNA reads as TGCGCCAGCGCTCAGGACTGGGGGGGTGAGCAGTTCTTC. Translating it yields CASAQDWGGEQFF.

This clone appeared a few times. This chain joins TRBV5-1 and TRBJ2-3; 8 bases are a match to TRBD1. From germline, CDR1 is SGHRS and CDR2 YFSETQ. The trim removed 4 bases at V and 4 bases at J, leaving 5 bases unmatched. The CDR3 extends over 14 amino acids. The CDR3 DNA reads TGCGCCAGCAGCCAGAGACAGGGGCCAGATACGCAGTATTTT. Amino acids: CASSQRQGPDTQYF.

The chain combines TRBV13 with TRBJ1-4; 9 bases line up with TRBD1. Germline V gene lookup returns CDR1 PRHDT and CDR2 FYEKMQ (reference sequence). The trim removed 3 bases at V and 8 bases at J, leaving 4 bases unmatched. The CDR3 contains 14 residues. The CDR3 is CASSLGQGKEKLFF. The DNA of the CDR3 is TGTGCCAGCAGCTTGGGACAGGGAAAGGAAAAACTGTTTTTT.

V is TRBV6-5 and J is TRBJ1-2, with D maybe TRBD1 (5 bases). Germline CDR1 reads MNHEY; CDR2 reads SVGAGI. V shed 6 bases and J shed 4 bases, with 15 bases lying between them. The CDR3 has 14 amino acids. CDR3 in DNA: TGTGCCAGCAGAACCGTGACAGTTCCCTATGGCTACACCTTC. Its translation: CASRTVTVPYGYTF.

V is TRBV6-5 and J is TRBJ1-5; weak D call: TRBD1 (6 bases). Germline values: CDR1 MNHEY, CDR2 SVGAGI. CDR3 length equals 13 residues. Trimming removed 6 bases at V and 4 bases at J, with 10 bases between. For the CDR3, the DNA is TGTGCCAGCAGGAAACAGGGAAATCAGCCCCAGCATTTT. Its translation is CASRKQGNQPQHF.

The sample holds one count of this clone. The chain combines TRBV4-1 with TRBJ1-5; TRBD1 might be the D (5 bases). CDR3 length: 15 amino acids. Per the germline V gene, CDR1 is MGHRA and CDR2 is YSYEKL. V lost 0 bases to trimming and J lost 6 bases, with 12 bases between them. The CDR3 sequence: CASSQERQGGQPQHF. The CDR3 DNA reads as TGCGCCAGCAGCCAAGAGAGGCAGGGTGGTCAGCCCCAGCATTTT.

This clone was seen a single time. The chain uses TRBV5-1 and TRBJ1-3, with 9 bases aligning to TRBD1. Trimming took 2 bases from V and 3 from J; bases not matched to a gene: 3. Germline lookup yields CDR1 SGHRS and CDR2 YFSETQ. The CDR3 runs 15 residues. The CDR3: CASSLTGGIGNTIYF. Written as DNA, the CDR3 is TGCGCCAGCAGCTTAACAGGGGGCATTGGAAACACCATATATTTT.

This clone has more than one count but fewer than ten. The genes are TRBV27 and TRBJ2-7; D might be TRBD2 (5 bases). Per the germline V gene, CDR1 is MNHEY and CDR2 is SMNVEV (reference sequence). The CDR3 has 13 residues. V lost 4 bases, J lost 0 bases, and 7 bases lay in between. CDR3 in DNA: TGTGCCAGCAGTTCCCGGGACTCCTACGAGCAGTACTTC. Encoded protein: CASSSRDSYEQYF.

This clone has only a few counts. CDR3 loop: CASSLREQGAPNTEAFF. The CDR3, as DNA: TGCGCCAGCAGCTTGCGAGAACAGGGGGCCCCCAACACTGAAGCTTTCTTT. This chain links TRBV5-1 with TRBJ1-1; 9 bases are a match to TRBD1. CDR3 size: 17 residues. With 1 base clipped from V and 2 bases from J, the junction kept 9 bases outside the gene matches. Germline V gene data show CDR1 as SGHRS and CDR2 as YFSETQ.

This clone was observed a handful of times. The chain combines TRBV13 with TRBJ2-3; TRBD1 matches 7 bases. With 5 bases clipped from V and 0 bases from J, the junction kept 5 bases outside the gene matches. The CDR3 is 15 amino acids. Germline CDR1 is PRHDT and CDR2 is FYEKMQ (reference sequence). CDR3: CASSPGGASTDTQYF. CDR3 nucleotide sequence: TGTGCCAGCAGCCCAGGGGGTGCTAGCACAGATACGCAGTATTTT.

J is TRBJ2-1 and V is TRBV28; D possibly corresponds to TRBD1 (6 bases). Germline CDR1 is MDHEN and CDR2 is SYDVKM. V lost 5 bases and J lost 13, with 21 bases in between. The CDR3 sequence is 14 residues long. Here the CDR3 reads CASSPWTDRDPQFF. CDR3 nucleotide sequence: TGTGCCAGCAGTCCCTGGACAGATCGGGACCCCCAGTTCTTC.

The CDR3 loop is CASSAGLAGEIQETQYF. CDR3 DNA: TGTGCCAGCAGCGCCGGACTAGCGGGGGAAATTCAAGAGACCCAGTACTTC. The gene calls are TRBV9 and TRBJ2-5, with 13 bases lining up with TRBD2. CDR1 SGDLS and CDR2 YYNGEE come from the germline V gene. The CDR3 consists of 17 residues. V lost 3 bases and J lost 2; bases outside the gene matches: 7.

The V call is TRBV19, the J call TRBJ2-1, with 7 bases fitting TRBD2. Germline-derived CDR1 and CDR2 are LNHDA and SQIVND (reference sequence). Trimming at V came to 8 bases and at J to 3 bases, leaving 10 bases not matched to a gene. The CDR3 runs 15 residues. CDR3 sequence: CASQKSAGIYNEQFF. The CDR3 DNA follows: TGTGCCAGTCAGAAGTCAGCGGGGATCTACAATGAGCAGTTCTTC.

The rearrangement joins TRBV27 to TRBJ2-5, with TRBD1 identical over 7 bases. Germline CDR1 and CDR2: MNHEY and SMNVEV (reference sequence). The V gene end was trimmed by 6 bases and the J gene end by 3 bases; junction bases not matched to a gene: 7. CDR3 length equals 14 residues. CDR3 protein: CASSGTAVKETQYF. The CDR3 DNA reads as TGTGCCAGCAGCGGGACAGCGGTAAAAGAGACCCAGTACTTC.

This chain links TRBV4-1 with TRBJ2-5; 7 bases match TRBD1. V lost 4 bases to trimming and J lost 5 bases; unmatched junction nucleotides: 16. Germline loops: CDR1 MGHRA, CDR2 YSYEKL. CDR3 size: 17 residues. DNA of the CDR3: TGCGCCAGCAGCCCCTACCAAACAGGGGAAGAGCGGGAGACCCAGTACTTC. This codes for CASSPYQTGEERETQYF.

This clone has just one count. The CDR3 DNA reads TGTGCCAGCAGTTACACGGTGGGGGGGGGAGATACGCAGTATTTT. This gives the protein CASSYTVGGGDTQYF. The V gene is TRBV6-5, the J gene TRBJ2-3; 7 nucleotides agree with TRBD2. This CDR3 has 15 amino acids. J gave up 5 bases and V 2 bases, and 7 bases lay outside the gene matches. Germline assignment: CDR1 MNHEY and CDR2 SVGAGI.

V usage is TRBV10-1 and J usage is TRBJ2-2; tentatively, D is TRBD2 (5 bases). Deletions cut 6 bases from V and 6 bases from J, with 17 bases between. The V gene's germline CDR1 is WNHNN and CDR2 SYGVQD (reference sequence). CDR3 length: 15 residues. CDR3 loop: CASRDPGRGSGELFF. The CDR3 DNA follows: TGCGCCAGCAGAGACCCGGGGAGAGGGTCCGGGGAGCTGTTTTTT.

This chain uses TRBV20-1 with TRBJ2-1, with no clear D. The CDR3 covers 11 residues. The V gene's germline CDR1 is DFQATT and CDR2 SNEGSKA (reference sequence). Trimming took off 3 bases at V and 4 bases at J, with 4 bases between the two ends. The chain's CDR3 is CSAREYNEQFF. As DNA, the CDR3 is TGCAGTGCTAGGGAGTACAATGAGCAGTTCTTC.

The rearrangement uses TRBV19 and TRBJ1-5; 11 bases agree with TRBD1. CDR3 length: 19 amino acids. V dropped 5 bases and J dropped 7; count of bases not matched to a gene: 19. The germline V gene has CDR1 LNHDA and CDR2 SQIVND (reference sequence). CDR3 coding DNA: TGTGCCAGTAGTCCGGGGGACAGGGGGAGGCAAGGGGTAGGACAGCCCCAGCATTTT. It encodes CASSPGDRGRQGVGQPQHF.

J is TRBJ2-3 and V is TRBV6-1; D perhaps matches TRBD1 (6 bases). V was cut by 3 bases and J by 0 bases, with 10 bases left in between. Per the germline V gene, CDR1 is MNHNS and CDR2 is SASEGT. The CDR3 spans 15 residues. The CDR3, as DNA: TGTGCCAGCAGTGACCACCAGGGGAGCACAGATACGCAGTATTTT. This codes for CASSDHQGSTDTQYF.

The chain is built from TRBV5-4 and TRBJ2-5; D may be TRBD1 (5 bases). The CDR3 totals 15 residues. Trimming left V 4 bases short and J 0 bases short, with 13 bases between. CDR1 SGHNT and CDR2 YYREEE come from the germline V gene (reference sequence). The CDR3 DNA sequence: TGTGCCAGCAGCCCATCGACAGAGTACCAAGAGACCCAGTACTTC. Its translation is CASSPSTEYQETQYF.

The gene calls are TRBV5-1 and TRBJ1-1; 7 bases are a match to TRBD1. The germline gives CDR1 SGHRS, CDR2 YFSETQ. The CDR3 sequence is 14 residues long. The junction had 6 bases not matched to a gene; V was cut back by 1 base and J by 6 bases. This CDR3 reads CASSLLGQTPEAFF. The DNA of the CDR3 is TGCGCCAGCAGCTTGCTGGGACAGACCCCTGAAGCTTTCTTT.

V and J are TRBV6-4 and TRBJ2-2, with 7 bases that match TRBD1. Unmatched junction bases numbered 5, after V lost 4 bases and J lost 0 bases. The CDR3 loop spans 16 amino acids. The germline V gene has CDR1 MRHNA and CDR2 SNTAGT. In DNA, the CDR3 is TGTGCCAGCAGTGGCATTCAGGGGGCGAACACCGGGGAGCTGTTTTTT. Encoded protein: CASSGIQGANTGELFF.

This clone occurred once. CDR3 nucleotides: TGTGCCAGCAGCCTACTGGGACAGGGGGCTTTGAAGACCCAGTACTTC. As protein: CASSLLGQGALKTQYF. The chain links TRBV7-8 to TRBJ2-5; TRBD1 aligns across 12 bases. J gave up 6 bases and V 5 bases, and 10 bases lay outside the gene matches. The CDR3 has 16 residues. CDR1 is SGHVS, CDR2 FQNEAQ, per germline.

The chain uses TRBV18 and TRBJ2-7; tentative D call: TRBD1 (6 bases). V dropped 3 bases and J dropped 0 bases, with 15 bases sitting between them. From germline, CDR1 is KGHSH and CDR2 LQKENI. CDR3 length: 16 amino acids. CDR3 residues: CASSPARDTSSYEQYV. CDR3 bases: TGTGCCAGCTCACCCGCCCGGGACACAAGCTCCTACGAGCAGTACGTC.

There are a few counts of this clone. The gene calls are TRBV2 and TRBJ1-1; possibly TRBD1 for D (5 bases). In germline, CDR1 is SNHLY, CDR2 FYNNEI. The CDR3 consists of 15 residues. Trimming shortened V by 3 bases and J by 2 bases, and 13 bases separated the two germline ends. In DNA, the CDR3 is TGTGCCAGCAGTGATTTGGGGGGTTTCAACACTGAAGCTTTCTTT. It yields the protein CASSDLGGFNTEAFF.

CDR3 DNA sequence: TGTGCCAGCAGCCAACTGCGACAGGGGACTAACCTGGGCTATGGCTACACCTTC. It is translated as CASSQLRQGTNLGYGYTF. The chain has TRBV7-8 and TRBJ1-2, with 8 positions matching TRBD1. Germline assignment: CDR1 SGHVS and CDR2 FQNEAQ. V was clipped by 5 bases and J by 4 bases; unmatched bases: 18. The CDR3 extends over 18 amino acids.

V is TRBV5-1 and J is TRBJ2-5, with 8 bases lining up with TRBD1. This CDR3 region has 16 residues. V lost 0 bases and J lost 5; bases outside the gene matches: 9. The V gene's germline CDR1 is SGHRS and CDR2 YFSETQ. The DNA of the CDR3 is TGCGCCAGCAGCTTGGCCCCCAGGGGGCAGGGGGAGACCCAGTACTTC. It encodes CASSLAPRGQGETQYF.

The genes are TRBV20-1 and TRBJ2-5, with 9 positions matching TRBD2. V shed 3 bases, J shed 5 bases, and the junction held 7 bases outside the gene matches. Germline V lookup: CDR1 DFQATT, CDR2 SNEGSKA (reference sequence). The CDR3 totals 14 residues. The CDR3: CSASRGGAEETQYF. The CDR3 nucleotides read TGCAGTGCTAGTCGCGGGGGGGCCGAGGAGACCCAGTACTTC.